The 20 T cell receptor beta chains presented below share a single source sample, sequenced in a study of early T cells in non-severe SARS-CoV-2 infection. MiXCR was run by TCRdb on the 5' RACE reads, yielding one entry per CDR3 protein. The sample has over 70,000 distinct CDR3 sequences, about 15% seen once. Sequenced input: whole blood. The receptors were sampled from an adult who was a healthcare worker with PCR-confirmed SARS-CoV-2 infection or an uninfected control (not recorded which).

The chain joins TRBV6-2 or TRBV6-3 to TRBJ2-3, with a tentative D call TRBD1 (5 bases). This CDR3 is 15 amino acids long. Trimming cost V 5 bases and J 4 bases, with 16 bases left between them. Per germline, CDR1 MNHEY and CDR2 SVGEGT. The CDR3 nucleotides read TGTGCCAGCAGTCGGAGCCCGGACACTGCAGATACGCAGTATTTT. This translates into CASSRSPDTADTQYF.

The chain employs TRBV20-1 and TRBJ2-3; TRBD2 matches at 13 bases. J lost 2 bases, V lost 8 bases, and 10 bases had no gene match. CDR1 is DFQATT, CDR2 SNEGSKA, per germline (reference sequence). The CDR3 loop spans 16 amino acids. This CDR3 reads CSFGPGLAGPTDTQYF. CDR3 coding DNA: TGCAGTTTCGGACCGGGACTAGCGGGGCCCACAGATACGCAGTATTTT.

This clonotype showed up just a few times. The chain links TRBV20-1 to TRBJ1-1; 9 positions agree with TRBD1. The germline V gene has CDR1 DFQATT and CDR2 SNEGSKA (reference sequence). This CDR3 is 16 amino acids long. The trim removed 5 bases at V and 1 base at J, leaving 11 bases unmatched. CDR3 nucleotide sequence: TGCAGTGCTTATATCCGACAGACAGGGGGGAACACTGAAGCTTTCTTT. It translates to CSAYIRQTGGNTEAFF.

V and J are TRBV5-1 and TRBJ1-5, with 8 positions matching TRBD1. J was trimmed by 4 bases and V by 3 bases; bases with no gene match: 6. The CDR3 runs 15 residues. Germline lookup yields CDR1 SGHRS and CDR2 YFSETQ. In DNA form, the CDR3 reads TGCGCCAGCAGCTATACGACAGGGGCAAATCAGCCCCAGCATTTT. Translating gives CASSYTTGANQPQHF.

This clonotype was counted between two and nine times. The chain employs TRBV5-1 and TRBJ2-3; 7 nucleotides match TRBD2. Unmatched junction bases numbered 4, after V lost 0 bases and J lost 3 bases. CDR3 length equals 15 residues. Per the germline V gene, CDR1 is SGHRS and CDR2 is YFSETQ. CDR3 nucleotides: TGCGCCAGCAGCTTGGTCTTGCGGGAGACAGATACGCAGTATTTT. This sequence encodes CASSLVLRETDTQYF.

This clonotype was detected a few times. V gene TRBV5-6 combines with J gene TRBJ2-7; D is possibly TRBD2 (5 bases). Between the trimmed V and J ends, which lost 2 bases and 5 bases, there was a span of 11 bases. This CDR3 has 13 residues. CDR1 is SGHDT, CDR2 YYEEEE, per germline. The CDR3 loop is CASSLTGVNEQYF. The CDR3 region has the DNA TGTGCCAGCAGCTTAACCGGGGTCAACGAGCAGTACTTC.

This chain uses TRBV11-2 with TRBJ2-1, with TRBD2 identical over 7 bases. V lost 2 bases to trimming and J lost 7 bases; unmatched junction nucleotides: 11. The germline V gene has CDR1 SGHAT and CDR2 FQNNGV. The CDR3 consists of 16 residues. The CDR3 sequence is CASSLPAERGRNEQFF. The CDR3 DNA is TGTGCCAGCAGCTTACCGGCGGAGCGGGGAAGGAATGAGCAGTTCTTC.

The chain recombines TRBV3-1 with TRBJ2-1; D is unresolved. Trimming shortened V by 1 base and J by 0 bases, and 7 bases separated the two germline ends. CDR3 size: 15 residues. Germline CDR1 and CDR2: LGHDT and YNNKEL (reference sequence). The CDR3 spells CASSQVVSSYNEQFF. The DNA of the CDR3 is TGTGCCAGCAGCCAAGTGGTGAGCTCCTACAATGAGCAGTTCTTC.

This chain uses TRBV29-1 with TRBJ1-1; D possibly corresponds to TRBD1 (5 bases). CDR3 size: 12 residues. Germline-derived CDR1 and CDR2 are SQVTM and ANQGSEA. V shed 4 bases and J shed 4 bases, with 10 bases lying between them. DNA for the CDR3: TGCAGCGTTGTTACCGGGACCACTGAAGCTTTCTTT. It translates to CSVVTGTTEAFF.

The V and J genes are TRBV9 and TRBJ2-7; D not resolved. Per germline, CDR1 SGDLS and CDR2 YYNGEE. This CDR3 comprises 15 residues. V lost 4 bases to trimming and J lost 3 bases, with 17 bases between them. As DNA, the CDR3 is TGTGCCAGCAGCCCATCTTTAAGGGCGGACTACGAGCAGTACTTC. Amino acids: CASSPSLRADYEQYF.

This clonotype was detected ten times or more. The CDR3 nucleotides are TGTGCCAGCAGCCCAACGGGACGGATGAACACTGAAGCTTTCTTT. Residues: CASSPTGRMNTEAFF. The chain links TRBV11-2 to TRBJ1-1, with a weak D call TRBD1 (5 bases). Trimming shortened V by 5 bases and J by 0 bases, and 13 bases separated the two germline ends. CDR1 and CDR2 from the germline V gene are SGHAT and FQNNGV. The CDR3 runs 15 residues.

Comments on this clonotype: The conserved closing phenylalanine or tryptophan is absent in this CDR3, likely reflecting a read error. The rearrangement uses TRBV6-1 and TRBJ1-6; D gene unclear. Germline V gene lookup returns CDR1 MNHNS and CDR2 SASEGT. Between the trimmed V and J ends, which lost 5 bases and 7 bases, there was a span of 12 bases. The length of the CDR3 is 14 residues. The CDR3 DNA reads TGTGCCAGCAGTTTGCTCCAAGGAAATTCACCCCTCCACGTT. Translated: CASSLLQGNSPLHV.

The chain links TRBV19 to TRBJ1-4; 9 bases line up with TRBD1. V trimming: 2 bases; J trimming: 7 bases; junction bases outside the gene matches: 14. Germline V CDR1 and CDR2: LNHDA, SQIVND (reference sequence). CDR3 size: 18 residues. The CDR3 region is CASSIQVPGQGRAEKLFF. In nucleotides, the CDR3 is TGTGCCAGTAGTATACAAGTCCCGGGACAGGGTCGGGCTGAAAAACTGTTTTTT.

The chain employs TRBV12-3 or TRBV12-4 and TRBJ2-3; TRBD2 aligns across 9 bases. After removal of 3 bases from V and 8 bases from J, the junction contained 6 bases not matched to a gene. The CDR3 consists of 14 residues. In DNA form, the CDR3 reads TGTGCCAGCAGTTTGGGCGGGAGGGCCGCTACGCAGTATTTT. This translates into CASSLGGRAATQYF.

The chain couples TRBV6-2 or TRBV6-3 to TRBJ1-5; no firm D call. The CDR3 runs 17 residues. The ends were cut back, 0 bases at V and 5 bases at J, with 17 bases in the middle. CDR1 and CDR2 (germline): MNHEY, SVGEGT. The CDR3 bases are TGTGCCAGCAGTTACTCGATCTTTAGCCCCCCTTATCAGCCCCAGCATTTT. Translating gives CASSYSIFSPPYQPQHF.

The genes are TRBV6-4 and TRBJ1-2; no definite D call. CDR3 length: 14 residues. Trimming removed 6 bases from V and 1 base from J, with 12 bases in between. Germline values: CDR1 MRHNA, CDR2 SNTAGT. CDR3 sequence: CASSLVANNYGYTF. The CDR3 bases are TGTGCCAGCAGCCTCGTCGCGAATAACTATGGCTACACCTTC.

This clonotype was seen more than once but under ten times. This rearrangement joins TRBV28 to TRBJ2-1; TRBD2 agrees at 9 bases. V was pared by 7 bases and J by 7 bases, with 8 bases of the junction left unmatched. This CDR3 has 14 amino acids. The germline CDR1 and CDR2 sequences are MDHEN and SYDVKM. CDR3 DNA sequence: TGTGCCAGCACCGGGACTAGCTATAGGAATGAGCAGTTCTTC. It codes for CASTGTSYRNEQFF.

Concerning this clonotype: Relative to the germline gene, one junction end is altered; a read error may explain this. V is TRBV2 and J is TRBJ2-1; 13 bases map to TRBD2. This CDR3 has 16 amino acids. Per germline, CDR1 SNHLY and CDR2 FYNNEI. The CDR3 is CASSTSGRARDNEQLF. CDR3 in DNA: TGTGCCAGCAGTACTAGCGGGAGGGCTAGGGACAATGAGCAGTTGTTC. Using reference TRBV2 and TRBJ2-1 for the parts outside the CDR3, the full variable domain is EPEVTQTPSHQVTQMGQEVILRCVPISNHLYFYWYRQILGQKVEFLVSFYNNEISEKSEIFDDQFSVERPDGSNFTLKIRSTKLEDSAMYFCASSTSGRARDNEQLFGPGTRLTVL.

The genes are TRBV28 and TRBJ2-2; TRBD1 aligns across 8 bases. The CDR3 covers 16 residues. CDR1 and CDR2 (germline): MDHEN, SYDVKM. The V gene end was trimmed by 6 bases and the J gene end by 3 bases; junction bases not matched to a gene: 9. The CDR3 is CASRRIGTGHTGELFF. The CDR3 DNA reads as TGTGCCAGCAGACGAATCGGGACAGGTCACACCGGGGAGCTGTTTTTT.

The V call is TRBV5-1, the J call TRBJ2-4, with D maybe TRBD2 (5 bases). Germline lookup yields CDR1 SGHRS and CDR2 YFSETQ. The CDR3 runs to 16 residues. Deletions cut 3 bases from V and 5 bases from J, with 18 bases between. The CDR3 nucleotides are TGCGCCAGCAGCTCTGTGGCCCCTGGAGGACAAAACATTCAGTACTTC. Translation: CASSSVAPGGQNIQYF.